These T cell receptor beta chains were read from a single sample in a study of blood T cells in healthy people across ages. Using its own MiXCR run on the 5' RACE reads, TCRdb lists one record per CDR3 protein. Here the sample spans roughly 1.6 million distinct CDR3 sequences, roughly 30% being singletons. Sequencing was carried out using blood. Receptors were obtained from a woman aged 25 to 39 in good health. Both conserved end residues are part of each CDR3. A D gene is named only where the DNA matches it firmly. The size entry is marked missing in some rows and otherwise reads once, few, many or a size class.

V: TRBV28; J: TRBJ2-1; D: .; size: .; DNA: TGTGCCAGCAGTTCTCCCACCCCCACTAAGGGGTCCTACAATGAGCAGTTCTTC; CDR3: CASSSPTPTKGSYNEQFF
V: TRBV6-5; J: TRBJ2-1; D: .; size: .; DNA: TGTGCCAGCAGTAGAGGGGAAAATGAGCAGTTCTTC; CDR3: CASSRGENEQFF
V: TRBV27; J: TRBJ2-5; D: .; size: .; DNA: TGTGCCAGCAGTTTAAACGGTCTCAATGAGCAGTACTTC; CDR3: CASSLNGLNEQYF
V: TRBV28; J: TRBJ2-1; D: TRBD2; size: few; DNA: TGTGCCAGCAGTGGAGGACTAGCCTATTCCTACAATGAGCAGTTCTTC; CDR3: CASSGGLAYSYNEQFF
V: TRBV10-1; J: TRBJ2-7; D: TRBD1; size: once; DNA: TGCGCCAGCAGAGGGACAGGGGCCCCAACCTACGAGCAGTACTTC; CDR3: CASRGTGAPTYEQYF
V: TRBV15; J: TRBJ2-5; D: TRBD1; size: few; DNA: TGTGCCACCAGCAGCCTAGAACAGGGGGTCCAAGAGACCCAGTACTTC; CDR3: CATSSLEQGVQETQYF
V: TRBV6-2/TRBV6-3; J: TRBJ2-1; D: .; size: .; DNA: TGTGCCAGCAGTTACTTCGCCAGCAATGAGCAGTTCTTC; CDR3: CASSYFASNEQFF
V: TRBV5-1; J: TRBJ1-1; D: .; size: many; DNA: TGTGCCAGCAGCTTAGCGGGGGACACTGAAGCTTTCTTT; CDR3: CASSLAGDTEAFF
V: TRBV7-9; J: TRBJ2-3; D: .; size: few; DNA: TGTGCCAGCAGCCCCTTCTTGGAGACGCAGTATTTT; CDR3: CASSPFLETQYF
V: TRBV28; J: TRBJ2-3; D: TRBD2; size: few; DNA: TGTGCCACCGGACTAGTAACAGATACGCAGTATTTT; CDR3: CATGLVTDTQYF
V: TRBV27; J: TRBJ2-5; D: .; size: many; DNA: TGTGCCAGCAGCGTAACCGGGACGCAGGAGACCCAGTACTTC; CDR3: CASSVTGTQETQYF
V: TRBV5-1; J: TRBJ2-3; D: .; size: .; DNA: TGCGCCAGCAACATGGGAATCGCAGATACGCAGTATTTT; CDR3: CASNMGIADTQYF
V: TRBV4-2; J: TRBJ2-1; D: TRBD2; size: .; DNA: TGTGCCAGCAGCCAAGATCAACTAGCGGGGAGGGGTGAGCAGTTCTTC; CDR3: CASSQDQLAGRGEQFF
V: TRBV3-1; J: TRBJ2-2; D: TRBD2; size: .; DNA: TGTGCCAGCAGCCAAGGGACTAGCGGAGGAACGAGCACCGGGGAGCTGTTTTTT; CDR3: CASSQGTSGGTSTGELFF
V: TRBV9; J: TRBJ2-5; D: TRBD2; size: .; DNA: TGTGCCAGCAATCCCAGTGGACTAGTCGGGACCCAGTACTTC; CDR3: CASNPSGLVGTQYF
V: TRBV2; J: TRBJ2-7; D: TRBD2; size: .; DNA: TGTGCCAGCAGTGGGGGCGGGGGAGACGAGCAGTACTTC; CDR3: CASSGGGGDEQYF
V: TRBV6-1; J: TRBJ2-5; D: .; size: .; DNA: TGTGCCAGCAGCGAATGGGCGGGCAGAGAGACCCAGTACTTC; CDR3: CASSEWAGRETQYF
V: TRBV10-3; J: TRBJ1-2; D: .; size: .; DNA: TGTGCCATCAGTGAGGTACAGGGTTCTGGCTACACCTTC; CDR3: CAISEVQGSGYTF
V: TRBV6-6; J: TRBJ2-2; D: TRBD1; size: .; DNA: TGTGCCAGCAGTTACTCCAGGGCAGGGGGATATACCGGGGAGCTGTTTTTT; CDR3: CASSYSRAGGYTGELFF
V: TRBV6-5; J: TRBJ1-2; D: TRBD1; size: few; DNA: TGTGCCAGCAGTTACTCCGAAGAGGGGGCCTGGTATGGCTACACCTTC; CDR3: CASSYSEEGAWYGYTF
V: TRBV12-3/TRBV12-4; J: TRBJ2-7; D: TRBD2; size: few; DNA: TGTGCCAGCAGTTTCTCGGCTAGCGGGTTCTCCTACGAGCAGTACTTC; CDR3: CASSFSASGFSYEQYF
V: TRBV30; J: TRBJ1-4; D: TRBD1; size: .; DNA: TGTGCCTGGAGTGTTGCTGGGACAGGGGGCGGTAAACTGTTTTTT; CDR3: CAWSVAGTGGGKLFF
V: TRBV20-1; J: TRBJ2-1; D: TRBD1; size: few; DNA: TGCAGTGCAAACGGACAGGGGAAACACAATGAGCAGTTCTTC; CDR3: CSANGQGKHNEQFF
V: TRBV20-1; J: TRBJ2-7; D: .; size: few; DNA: TGCAGTGCCGCCGAGGGTTTCGGATCCTACGAGCAGTACTTC; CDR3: CSAAEGFGSYEQYF
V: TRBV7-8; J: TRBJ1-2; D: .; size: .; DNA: TGTGCCAGCAGCTTAGCGGGCAGGCCGGGTGGCTACACCTTC; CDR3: CASSLAGRPGGYTF
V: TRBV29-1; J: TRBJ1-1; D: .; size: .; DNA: TGCAGCGTCGCAAAGACAGAAAACACTGAAGCTTTCTTT; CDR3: CSVAKTENTEAFF
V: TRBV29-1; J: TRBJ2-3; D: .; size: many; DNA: TGCAGCGTATCAGGGTCAGATACGCAGTATTTT; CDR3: CSVSGSDTQYF
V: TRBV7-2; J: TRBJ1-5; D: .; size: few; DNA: TGTGCCAGCAGCTACGCGCGGGTGGGCAATCAGCCCCAGCATTTT; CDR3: CASSYARVGNQPQHF
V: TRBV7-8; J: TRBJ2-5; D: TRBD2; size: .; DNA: TGTGCCAGCAGCTTAGATGGTGTCGAGCGGGGGGCCCAAGAGACCCAGTACTTC; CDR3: CASSLDGVERGAQETQYF
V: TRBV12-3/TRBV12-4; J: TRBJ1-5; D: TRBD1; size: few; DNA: TGTGCCAGCAGCTTTCGACAGGGGTCCAATCAGCCCCAGCATTTT; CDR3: CASSFRQGSNQPQHF
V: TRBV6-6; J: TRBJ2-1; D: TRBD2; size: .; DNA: TGTGCCAGCACCCGGACTAGCGGGTATAGCACCTACAATGAGCAGTTCTTC; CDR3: CASTRTSGYSTYNEQFF
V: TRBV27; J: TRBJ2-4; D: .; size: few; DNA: TGTGCCAGCAGACCTTTAGCCAAAAACATTCAGTACTTC; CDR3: CASRPLAKNIQYF
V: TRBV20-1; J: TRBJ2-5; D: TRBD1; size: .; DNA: TGCAGTGCTAGTCCTACAGGGGGGAGGGAGACCCAGTACTTC; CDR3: CSASPTGGRETQYF
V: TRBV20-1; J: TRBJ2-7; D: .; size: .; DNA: TGCAGTGCCCTCGGCGACCTCTACGAGCAGTACTTC; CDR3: CSALGDLYEQYF
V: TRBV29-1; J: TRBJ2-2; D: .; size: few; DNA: TGCAGCGCCGGCGTAGGGGCCCTCAACACCGGGGAGCTGTTTTTT; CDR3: CSAGVGALNTGELFF
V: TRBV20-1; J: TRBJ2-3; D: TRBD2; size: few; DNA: TGCAGTGCTAGTTGGCTAGCGGGAATCACAGATACGCAGTATTTT; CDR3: CSASWLAGITDTQYF
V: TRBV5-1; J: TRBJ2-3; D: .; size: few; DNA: TGCGCCAGCAGCTTGGTAGGGTCTTCTGGTACAGATACGCAGTATTTT; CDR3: CASSLVGSSGTDTQYF
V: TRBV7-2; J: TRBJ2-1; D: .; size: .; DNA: TGTGCCAGCAGCTTTCCGAAAAAAGGACCATACAATGAGCAGTTCTTC; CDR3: CASSFPKKGPYNEQFF
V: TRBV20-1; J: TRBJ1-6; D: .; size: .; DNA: TGCAGTGCTAGAGACCAGGACACCCTAGGATCACCCCTCCACTTT; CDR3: CSARDQDTLGSPLHF
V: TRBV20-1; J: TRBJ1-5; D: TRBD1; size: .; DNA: TGCAGTGCTTCCCTCTCCGGGACAGGGGCGAATCAGCCCCAGCATTTT; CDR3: CSASLSGTGANQPQHF
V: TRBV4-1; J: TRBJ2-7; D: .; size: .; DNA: TGCGCCAGCAGCCAAGCATGGCCCATGGGCTCCTACGAGCAGTACTTC; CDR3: CASSQAWPMGSYEQYF
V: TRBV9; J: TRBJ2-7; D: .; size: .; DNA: TGTGCCAGCAGCGTAGGAGTAGAAGGGTACGAGCAGTACTTC; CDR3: CASSVGVEGYEQYF
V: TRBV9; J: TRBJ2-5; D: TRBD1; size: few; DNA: TGTGCCAGCAGCCCTACGGGACAGGGCTTTTCTGAGACCCAGTACTTC; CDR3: CASSPTGQGFSETQYF
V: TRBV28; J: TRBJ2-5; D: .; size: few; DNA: TGTGCCAGCACCCAGGACACGTACCAAGAGACCCAGTACTTC; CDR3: CASTQDTYQETQYF
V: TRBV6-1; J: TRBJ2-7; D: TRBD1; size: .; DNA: TGTGCCAGCAGCCCCACTCACGGACAGGGGGCGCAGGCCTACGAGCAGTACTTC; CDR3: CASSPTHGQGAQAYEQYF
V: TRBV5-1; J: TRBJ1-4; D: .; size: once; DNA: TGCGCCAGCAGTGGTGGTACGATGGAGAGTAATGAAAAACTGTTTTTT; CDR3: CASSGGTMESNEKLFF
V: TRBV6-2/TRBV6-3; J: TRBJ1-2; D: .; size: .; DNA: TGTGCCAGCAGTTACTCGATTCAGGATGGCTACACCTTC; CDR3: CASSYSIQDGYTF
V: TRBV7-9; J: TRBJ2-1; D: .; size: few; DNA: TGTGCCAGCAGCTCAATACAGGGTGCGGGTTCCTACAATGAGCAGTTCTTC; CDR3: CASSSIQGAGSYNEQFF
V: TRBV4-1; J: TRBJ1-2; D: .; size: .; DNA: TGCGCCAGCAGCCCCGGGGACCCCGGCGATTGGGGCTACACCTTC; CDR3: CASSPGDPGDWGYTF
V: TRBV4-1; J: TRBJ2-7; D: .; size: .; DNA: TGCGCCAGCAGCCCTCTGATAGGGAACGCCTACGAGCAGTACTTC; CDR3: CASSPLIGNAYEQYF
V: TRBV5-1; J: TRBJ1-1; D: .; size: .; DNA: TGCGCCAGCAGCTTGGCTGACAGGTCCACTGAAGCTTTCTTT; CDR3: CASSLADRSTEAFF